These 23 T cell receptor beta chains share one sample of origin, sequenced in a study of long-term antiretroviral therapy in people with HIV. immunoSEQ v3.0 was run at survey level. Profiling relied on immunoSEQ multiplex PCR, and the TCRdb table lists in-frame clones only, not all of them. The sample consists of roughly 30,000 clones, about 95% of them appearing once. The sample here was unsorted PBMCs, taken 6 to 6.5 years after starting antiretroviral therapy. The receptors stem from a man aged 25 to 40 with HIV.

The rearrangement joins TRBV5-4 to TRBJ2-1, with D uncertain. Germline-derived CDR1 and CDR2 are SGHNT and YYREEE (reference sequence). The CDR3 contains 12 residues. V was cut by 1 base and J by 6 bases, with 5 bases left in between. The CDR3 region has the DNA TGTGCCAGCAGCTTGTTGGTCAATGAGCAGTTCTTC. As protein: CASSLLVNEQFF.

The chain is built from TRBV9 and TRBJ2-1, with D maybe TRBD2 (5 bases). The CDR3 is 13 residues long. Germline V lookup: CDR1 SGDLS, CDR2 YYNGEE. V lost 0 bases and J 5 bases, leaving 6 bases between the germline ends. The CDR3 reads CASSVAGDNEQFF. The CDR3 nucleotides are TGTGCCAGCAGCGTAGCCGGGGACAATGAGCAGTTCTTC.

This rearrangement joins TRBV29-1 to TRBJ2-5; D is perhaps TRBD2 (6 bases). Germline CDR1 SQVTM, CDR2 ANQGSEA. The CDR3 length is 14 residues. V lost 7 bases and J 3 bases, leaving 18 bases between the germline ends. The CDR3 DNA is TGCAGCGCTGTTCCGGGACTGATGGAAGAGACCCAGTACTTC. This gives the protein CSAVPGLMEETQYF.

The rearrangement links TRBV6-1 to TRBJ2-1, with D possibly TRBD2 on 5 matching bases. Germline CDR1 MNHNS, CDR2 SASEGT. CDR3 length: 9 residues. The CDR3 DNA sequence: TGTGGAACTGGGAGTGAGCAGTTCTTC. It is translated as CGTGSEQFF.

The chain employs TRBV5-1 and TRBJ2-7; D perhaps matches TRBD2 (5 bases). In germline, CDR1 is SGHRS, CDR2 YFSETQ. The CDR3 spans 15 residues. V lost 7 bases and J lost 2, with 19 bases in between. CDR3 residues: CASRDPKDGAYEQYF. The CDR3 nucleotides read TGCGCCAGCCGAGACCCAAAGGACGGGGCCTACGAGCAGTACTTC.

J is TRBJ2-5 and V is TRBV5-1, with 8 bases matching TRBD2. Germline V lookup: CDR1 SGHRS, CDR2 YFSETQ. V lost 2 bases, J lost 6 bases, and 6 bases stayed unmatched. CDR3 length equals 14 residues. The CDR3 reads CASSFYGGGKTQYF. DNA for the CDR3: TGCGCCAGCAGCTTCTACGGGGGGGGAAAGACCCAGTACTTC.

This chain joins TRBV6-6 and TRBJ2-2; TRBD1 matches at 9 bases. The CDR3 is 15 amino acids. Germline CDR1 MNHNY, CDR2 SVGAGI (reference sequence). V trimming: 5 bases; J trimming: 2 bases; junction bases outside the gene matches: 3. The CDR3 DNA sequence: TGTGCCAGCAGTAGGACAGGGGCTAACACCGGGGAGCTGTTTTTT. This codes for CASSRTGANTGELFF.

The chain recombines TRBV9 with TRBJ2-1; maybe TRBD2 (6 bases). The V end lost 6 bases, the J end lost 2 bases, and 9 bases lay between the germline ends. The CDR3 loop spans 13 amino acids. Germline loops: CDR1 SGDLS, CDR2 YYNGEE. CDR3 in DNA: TGTGCCAGCAACGGCGGGGCCTACAATGAGCAGTTCTTC. This codes for CASNGGAYNEQFF.

The chain carries TRBV9 and TRBJ2-3, with 11 bases identical to TRBD2. The CDR3 extends over 16 amino acids. V shed 3 bases and J 8 bases; nucleotides not matched to a gene: 11. Germline V gives CDR1 SGDLS, CDR2 YYNGEE. Written as DNA, the CDR3 is TGTGCCAGCAGCGGGGGGACTAGCGGAGGGGAAGGTACGCAGTATTTT. Protein: CASSGGTSGGEGTQYF.

The rearrangement uses TRBV11-3 and TRBJ2-5; D is undetermined. CDR1 and CDR2 from the germline V gene are SGHNT and YENEEA. This CDR3 has 12 amino acids. V shed 0 bases and J shed 5 bases, with 4 bases lying between them. The CDR3 is CASSLEGETQYF. CDR3 DNA: TGTGCCAGCAGCTTAGAAGGCGAGACCCAGTACTTC.

The J gene is TRBJ1-5, the V gene TRBV10-3; 8 bases line up with TRBD1. V shed 4 bases, J shed 5 bases, and the junction held 7 bases outside the gene matches. The germline gives CDR1 ENHRY, CDR2 SYGVKD. The CDR3 consists of 15 residues. CDR3 residues: CAISGTGGRHQPQHF. The CDR3 DNA sequence: TGTGCCATCAGTGGAACAGGGGGGCGCCATCAGCCCCAGCATTTT.

The rearrangement uses TRBV28 and TRBJ2-5; TRBD2 matches 8 bases. The CDR3 is 13 amino acids. V lost 5 bases, J lost 6 bases, and 5 bases stayed unmatched. Germline V gene data show CDR1 as MDHEN and CDR2 as SYDVKM. The CDR3 reads CASSREGRKTQYF. In nucleotides, the CDR3 is TGTGCCAGCAGTCGGGAGGGTCGTAAGACCCAGTACTTC.

The genes are TRBV10-3 and TRBJ2-1; TRBD2 matches at 8 bases. Germline-derived CDR1 and CDR2 are ENHRY and SYGVKD. Unmatched junction bases numbered 14, after V lost 5 bases and J lost 5 bases. The CDR3 runs to 17 residues. The DNA of the CDR3 is TGTGCCATCAGTCCGGCGAGCGGGAGTAACCACAACAATGAGCAGTTCTTC. This gives the protein CAISPASGSNHNNEQFF.

The chain employs TRBV7-8 and TRBJ2-1, with 9 positions matching TRBD2. Germline assignment: CDR1 SGHVS and CDR2 FQNEAQ. V lost 1 base to trimming and J lost 9 bases; unmatched junction nucleotides: 7. This CDR3 comprises 15 residues. CDR3 sequence: CASSLVLAGNLEQFF. CDR3 in DNA: TGTGCCAGCAGCTTAGTACTAGCGGGTAATCTTGAGCAGTTCTTC.

This chain links TRBV7-8 with TRBJ2-1; 11 bases are a match to TRBD2. J gave up 9 bases and V 1 base, and 5 bases lay outside the gene matches. Germline V gene lookup returns CDR1 SGHVS and CDR2 FQNEAQ. This CDR3 is 15 amino acids long. The CDR3 region has the DNA TGTGCCAGCAGCTTAGGACTAGCGGGAAGTAGTGAGCAGTTCTTC. Translating it yields CASSLGLAGSSEQFF.

The chain carries TRBV9 and TRBJ2-3; D possibly uses TRBD1 or TRBD2 (5 bases each). From germline, CDR1 is SGDLS and CDR2 YYNGEE. V lost 3 bases and J lost 2, with 19 bases in between. The CDR3 is made up of 17 amino acids. Here the CDR3 DNA reads TGTGCCAGCAGCGCCTTTAACGGGAATGGGGCCACAGATACGCAGTATTTT. This codes for CASSAFNGNGATDTQYF. Full variable domain (outside the CDR3, taken from reference TRBV9 and TRBJ2-3): DSGVTQTPKHLITATGQRVTLRCSPRSGDLSVYWYQQSLDQGLQFLIQYYNGEERAKGNILERFSAQQFPDLHSELNLSSLELGDSALYFCASSAFNGNGATDTQYFGPGTRLTVL.

This clone is a singleton in its sample. The chain couples TRBV19 to TRBJ1-1; no clear D. The V end was cut by 5 bases, the J end by 6 bases, with 13 bases between. Germline CDR1 reads LNHDA; CDR2 reads SQIVND (reference sequence). This CDR3 spans 13 amino acids. The CDR3 DNA reads TGTGCCAGTAGTGGACCGGTGCCAGCTGAAGCTTTCTTT. This translates into CASSGPVPAEAFF. The entire variable domain, with the rest obtained from reference TRBV19 and TRBJ1-1, is as follows: DGGITQSPKYLFRKEGQNVTLSCEQNLNHDAMYWYRQDPGQGLRLIYYSQIVNDFQKGDIAEGYSVSREKKESFPLTVTSAQKNPTAFYLCASSGPVPAEAFFGQGTRLTVV.

V is TRBV5-6 and J is TRBJ1-2, with 9 bases fitting TRBD1. CDR1 is SGHDT, CDR2 YYEEEE, per germline. Losses at the gene ends were 4 bases for V and 4 bases for J; bases not matched to a gene: 5. This CDR3 has 14 amino acids. The CDR3, as DNA: TGTGCCAGCAGCCCGGACAGGGGTGTCTATGGCTACACCTTC. It translates to CASSPDRGVYGYTF.

The CDR3 DNA follows: TGTGCCAGCTCACCGAACAGGGATGATGAAGCTTTCTTT. Translating gives CASSPNRDDEAFF. V is TRBV18 and J is TRBJ1-1; a possible D gene is TRBD1 (6 bases). CDR1 and CDR2 (germline): KGHSH, LQKENI. The CDR3 runs to 13 residues. V shed 3 bases and J shed 7 bases, with 12 bases lying between them.

The chain recombines TRBV27 with TRBJ2-5; 7 bases are shared with TRBD2. The V and J ends lost 5 bases and 5 bases, in that order; junction bases with no gene match: 8. Germline assignment: CDR1 MNHEY and CDR2 SMNVEV (reference sequence). The CDR3 consists of 14 residues. The CDR3 is CASSTLRGGETQYF. For the CDR3, the DNA is TGTGCCAGCAGTACTCTACGCGGGGGTGAGACCCAGTACTTC.

The chain carries TRBV19 and TRBJ2-7; a possible D gene is TRBD1 (6 bases). V lost 6 bases, J lost 2 bases, and 14 bases lay in between. The CDR3 consists of 14 residues. Germline V gene sequence: CDR1 LNHDA, CDR2 SQIVND (reference sequence). The CDR3 nucleotides read TGTGCCAGTAGGGGGGCGGCCTATCCCTACGAGCAGTACTTC. This gives the protein CASRGAAYPYEQYF.

V is TRBV6-1 and J is TRBJ1-5, with D uncertain. The V and J ends lost 10 bases and 2 bases respectively, with 18 bases between them. CDR1 MNHNS and CDR2 SASEGT come from the germline V gene. The CDR3 totals 15 residues. The CDR3 sequence: CATLFGVLGNQPQHF. The CDR3 DNA reads TGTGCCACCCTCTTCGGGGTACTTGGCAATCAGCCCCAGCATTTT.

The chain recombines TRBV6-1 with TRBJ2-7; D is undetermined. Trimming left V 3 bases short and J 7 bases short, with 10 bases between. This CDR3 has 12 residues. Per germline, CDR1 MNHNS and CDR2 SASEGT. CDR3 in DNA: TGTGCCAGCAGTGAGGGAACCCCTGAGCAGTACTTC. Its protein product is CASSEGTPEQYF.